These 23 T cell receptor beta chains originate from one sample sequenced in a study of T cell repertoires in aging, cancer and after chemotherapy. Rearranged V-D-J TRB sequences were amplified with a mixed TRB-A/B primer pool. From the multiplex PCR reads, TCRdb called clonotypes with MiXCR, one entry per CDR3 protein. The table has several thousand distinct CDR3 sequences, approximately 33% seen once; the top ten hold approximately 14%. TCR beta rearrangements were amplified from peripheral blood genomic DNA. The sequenced material came from blood. The receptors stem from a human donor in good health. The donor label of this sample is uncertain.

This clonotype was counted a few times. This sequence joins TRBV6-1 and TRBJ1-2; D is unclear. This CDR3 comprises 14 residues. The V gene's germline CDR1 is MNHNS and CDR2 SASEGT. Trimming left V 0 bases short and J 4 bases short, with 9 bases between. The CDR3 reads CASSEALGPYGYTF. The CDR3, as DNA: TGTGCCAGCAGTGAAGCTCTGGGCCCCTATGGCTACACCTTC.

In this sample, this clonotype is medium-sized (0.01 to 0.1%). V gene TRBV29-1 combines with J gene TRBJ1-2; TRBD1 agrees at 7 bases. This CDR3 contains 12 residues. Germline CDR1 reads SQVTM; CDR2 reads ANQGSEA. J gave up 2 bases and V 3 bases, and 0 bases lay outside the gene matches. This CDR3 reads CSVETGNYGYTF. CDR3 sequence (DNA): TGCAGCGTTGAGACAGGGAACTATGGCTACACCTTC.

This clonotype was found a few times. The rearrangement uses TRBV30 and TRBJ2-3; 7 bases line up with TRBD1. This CDR3 has 14 amino acids. Germline CDR1 and CDR2: GTSNPN and SVGIG (reference sequence). V shed 2 bases and J 4 bases; nucleotides not matched to a gene: 6. The DNA for the CDR3 is TGTGCCTGGAGTCAGACAGGGTCCCCAGATACGCAGTATTTT. This encodes CAWSQTGSPDTQYF.

The CDR3 region has the DNA TGTGCCAGCAGCGCGGCGAGGGGAATGATCTCCTACGAGCAGTACTTC. Its protein product is CASSAARGMISYEQYF. The V and J genes are TRBV5-6 and TRBJ2-7; possibly TRBD1 or TRBD2 for D (5 bases each). The germline V gene encodes CDR1 SGHDT and CDR2 YYEEEE. This CDR3 spans 16 amino acids. V lost 4 bases and J lost 0, with 17 bases in between.

This sequence joins TRBV4-2 and TRBJ2-5; D possibly uses TRBD1 or TRBD2 (5 bases each). Trimming stripped 1 base from V and 4 bases from J, with 10 bases between. The CDR3 length is 14 residues. Looked up from germline, CDR1 is LGHNA and CDR2 is YNFKEQ. The CDR3 sequence: CASSQGGDGETQYF. The CDR3 DNA is TGTGCCAGCAGCCAAGGAGGGGATGGAGAGACCCAGTACTTC.

The genes are TRBV5-1 and TRBJ2-2; D tentatively reads TRBD1 or TRBD2 (7 bases each). Germline V gene sequence: CDR1 SGHRS, CDR2 YFSETQ. Trimming pared 4 bases from V and 0 bases from J, leaving 13 bases between. The CDR3 is 16 residues long. This chain's CDR3 is CASSPAGGANTGELFF. The CDR3 nucleotides read TGCGCCAGCAGCCCAGCAGGGGGGGCGAACACCGGGGAGCTGTTTTTT.

This clonotype was observed a single time. The chain combines TRBV5-5 with TRBJ2-5; a weak D match, TRBD2 (6 bases). Per germline, CDR1 SGHKS and CDR2 YYEKEE (reference sequence). The V end lost 2 bases, the J end lost 1 base, and 12 bases lay between the germline ends. The CDR3 sequence is 15 residues long. The CDR3 loop reads CASSFSGHPQETQYF. The CDR3 DNA reads TGTGCCAGCAGCTTCAGCGGGCACCCCCAAGAGACCCAGTACTTC.

To note about this clonotype: The junction departs from germline at one end; a sequencing error may be responsible. The chain combines TRBV19 with TRBJ1-5, with unresolved D. The CDR3 consists of 18 residues. Germline V gene sequence: CDR1 LNHDA, CDR2 SQIVND (reference sequence). The CDR3 region is CASSVEPPRMEINQPQHF. The CDR3 DNA reads TGTGCCAGTAGTGTAGAACCTCCAAGGATGGAAATCAATCAGCCCCAGCATTTT.

The genes are TRBV27 and TRBJ1-1; a weak D match, TRBD1 (5 bases). Deletions cut 5 bases from V and 6 bases from J, with 13 bases between. This CDR3 region has 13 residues. In germline, CDR1 is MNHEY, CDR2 SMNVEV (reference sequence). CDR3 amino acids: CASSKGSSPEAFF. The DNA for the CDR3 is TGTGCCAGCAGTAAGGGGAGCTCGCCTGAAGCTTTCTTT.

A note on this clonotype: Just one base apart from a much larger clone, this may be a read error. Since no conserved phenylalanine or tryptophan closes the CDR3, a read error is the likely cause. The V and J genes are TRBV5-6 and TRBJ2-7, with D perhaps assigned TRBD1 or TRBD2 (5 bases each). Germline assignment: CDR1 SGHDT and CDR2 YYEEEE. Trimming left V 0 bases short and J 5 bases short, with 12 bases between. The CDR3 is made up of 14 amino acids. The DNA for the CDR3 is TGTGCCAGCAGCTTGGCGGGGCAGGGACACGAGCAGTACCTC. This gives the protein CASSLAGQGHEQYL.

The chain carries TRBV10-3 and TRBJ1-6; weak D call: TRBD1 (5 bases). Trimming took 5 bases from V and 7 from J, leaving 15 bases between them. Germline-derived CDR1 and CDR2 are ENHRY and SYGVKD. The CDR3 is 15 amino acids. In DNA form, the CDR3 reads TGTGCCATCAGTCCCCAGGGAAATCGGAATTCACCCCTCCACTTT. It translates to CAISPQGNRNSPLHF.

CDR3 sequence: CASPSDRGHGYTF. The CDR3 DNA reads TGTGCCAGCCCTTCGGACAGGGGGCATGGCTACACCTTC. The V call is TRBV6-1, the J call TRBJ1-2, with TRBD1 matching 11 bases. Trimming cost V 8 bases and J 6 bases; bases outside gene matches: 5. CDR1 is MNHNS and CDR2 is SASEGT in the germline V gene. This CDR3 region has 13 residues.

V gene TRBV10-3 combines with J gene TRBJ2-7, with D possibly called TRBD1 or TRBD2 (6 bases each). The CDR3 covers 13 residues. With 6 bases removed from V and 2 bases from J, the gap between germline ends came to 11 bases. CDR1 is ENHRY and CDR2 is SYGVKD in the germline V gene. The CDR3: CAIRGGHTYEQYF. The CDR3 region has the DNA TGTGCCATCAGGGGGGGACACACCTACGAGCAGTACTTC.

By frequency in the sample, this clonotype is medium-sized. This rearrangement joins TRBV5-5 to TRBJ2-1; TRBD2 matches at 11 bases. The CDR3 runs 16 residues. Germline V gives CDR1 SGHKS, CDR2 YYEKEE (reference sequence). V dropped 3 bases and J dropped 3; count of bases not matched to a gene: 5. CDR3 nucleotides: TGTGCCAGCAGCTCCTTGACTAGCGGGGACTACAATGAGCAGTTCTTC. This sequence encodes CASSSLTSGDYNEQFF.

The chain has TRBV20-1 and TRBJ1-5; a weak D match, TRBD1 (5 bases). Trimming stripped 5 bases from V and 0 bases from J, with 26 bases between. There are 19 residues in the CDR3. The germline gives CDR1 DFQATT, CDR2 SNEGSKA (reference sequence). CDR3 in amino acids: CSALLGPGMAGRSNQPQHF. The CDR3, as DNA: TGCAGTGCTCTGTTAGGTCCGGGTATGGCAGGGCGTAGCAATCAGCCCCAGCATTTT.

The rearrangement uses TRBV30 and TRBJ2-5; possible D gene TRBD2, 6 bases. The V end was cut by 8 bases, the J end by 5 bases, with 12 bases between. CDR1 is GTSNPN, CDR2 SVGIG, per germline (reference sequence). The CDR3 sequence is 11 residues long. The CDR3: CAGGPGETQYF. DNA for the CDR3: TGTGCCGGAGGGCCGGGGGAGACCCAGTACTTC.

This clonotype was seen a handful of times. The chain is built from TRBV18 and TRBJ1-6; D uncertain. CDR1 is KGHSH and CDR2 is LQKENI in the germline V gene. The CDR3 covers 15 residues. The V end lost 3 bases, the J end lost 9 bases, and 15 bases lay between the germline ends. The CDR3: CASSPSEGGPSPLHF. The DNA of the CDR3 is TGTGCCAGCTCACCTTCCGAAGGTGGTCCTTCACCCCTCCACTTT.

The J gene is TRBJ2-1, the V gene TRBV27, with 7 bases that match TRBD2. V gave up 2 bases and J gave up 7 bases; unmatched junction bases: 5. Germline values: CDR1 MNHEY, CDR2 SMNVEV (reference sequence). CDR3 size: 14 residues. The CDR3 DNA follows: TGTGCCAGCAGTTTAGGTTCTAGCGGAAATGAGCAGTTCTTC. This codes for CASSLGSSGNEQFF.

This clonotype was found a few times. This chain links TRBV15 with TRBJ2-7; unclear D gene. V was cut by 0 bases and J by 3 bases, with 15 bases left in between. The CDR3 has 16 residues. Germline-derived CDR1 and CDR2 are LNHNV and YYDKDF (reference sequence). The CDR3 region is CATSRDRQSSGYEQYF. CDR3 sequence (DNA): TGTGCCACCAGCAGAGATCGCCAGTCTTCAGGCTACGAGCAGTACTTC.

This clonotype is classed as medium-sized. This chain uses TRBV29-1 with TRBJ2-7; D might be TRBD1 or TRBD2, each matching 6 bases. The CDR3 covers 13 residues. V dropped 6 bases and J dropped 6 bases, with 18 bases sitting between them. Germline lookup yields CDR1 SQVTM and CDR2 ANQGSEA. The CDR3 is CSVGAGEESEQYF. The CDR3 nucleotides read TGCAGCGTCGGGGCAGGGGAGGAGAGCGAGCAGTACTTC.

This clonotype showed up just a few times. The CDR3 sequence: CASSPGTEPYEQYF. CDR3 sequence (DNA): TGTGCCAGCTCACCTGGGACGGAACCCTACGAGCAGTACTTC. The chain is built from TRBV18 and TRBJ2-7, with D possibly being TRBD1 or TRBD2 (5 bases each). CDR1 is KGHSH, CDR2 LQKENI, per germline. V lost 3 bases to trimming and J lost 2 bases, with 11 bases between them. The CDR3 extends over 14 amino acids.

A few counts support this clonotype. V gene TRBV5-4 combines with J gene TRBJ2-3; 7 bases match TRBD1. Germline V gene sequence: CDR1 SGHNT, CDR2 YYREEE (reference sequence). Trimming removed 4 bases from V and 2 bases from J; junction bases left unmatched: 4. This CDR3 contains 14 residues. The CDR3 here is CASSLRGTTDTQYF. The CDR3 coding sequence is TGTGCCAGCAGCCTCAGGGGGACCACAGATACGCAGTATTTT.

This clonotype has only a few counts. The V gene is TRBV30, the J gene TRBJ2-2, with TRBD1 identical over 7 bases. CDR3 length: 14 amino acids. V dropped 5 bases and J dropped 3; count of bases not matched to a gene: 6. The germline V gene encodes CDR1 GTSNPN and CDR2 SVGIG (reference sequence). CDR3 in DNA: TGTGCCTGGGACCGGGACAGTTACACCGGGGAGCTGTTTTTT. It is translated as CAWDRDSYTGELFF.